This T cell receptor (beta chain) was found in a study of regulatory T cells in long-lasting Graves disease. Time point noted: newly diagnosed GD, antithyroid drugs for less than 3 months. Generation of the TCR library employed RNA extracted from PBMCs. Construction of the TCR beta libraries employed iRepertoire HTBI primers in conjunction with Arm-PCR of CDR3 regions. Original analysis: 62 TRBV and about 14 TRBJ segments were identified across samples. TCRdb re-analysed the multiplex PCR reads in MiXCR, keeping a single row per CDR3 protein. The V and J calls here are based on TCRdb, not the publication. The sample holds roughly 380,000 distinct CDR3 sequences, roughly a sixth seen once. Germline V gene lookup returns CDR1 MNHNS and CDR2 SASEGT. This CDR3 region has 12 residues. V was shortened by 6 bases and J by 6 bases, with 8 bases between the two germline ends.

V gene TRBV6-1 combines with J gene TRBJ1-4, with D perhaps matching TRBD1 (5 bases). The sample was peripheral blood mononuclear cells (PBMCs), taken at new diagnosis, from a patient treated with antithyroid drugs. This clonotype originated in a female donor with Graves disease. CDR3 in amino acids: CASRGDDEKLFF. CDR3 in DNA: TGTGCCAGCAGGGGGGACGATGAAAAACTGTTTTTT.